Included here is one TCR beta chain sequence, with context. Its antigen remains unknown. Each CDR3 protein gets one entry after TCRdb re-called the reads with MiXCR. The table shows about a million distinct CDR3 sequences, with about 33% occurring only once. V was pared by 3 bases and J by 3 bases, with 13 bases between. Germline CDR1 is MNHEY and CDR2 is SMNVEV (reference sequence). This CDR3 is 15 amino acids long. This sample is part of a study of T cell repertoires in cytomegalovirus infection. At the level of the study: Evidence of both CMV infection and a matching HLA type came from public TCR beta signatures. Overall study findings and caveats: Pooled public TCR beta family frequency picked out CMV carriers with the relevant HLA. HLA-C-restricted CMV-specific TCR beta clonotypes prevailed in the ex vivo response.

The receptor's source is a human donor in good health (CMV status not recorded). Some clones in this sample may be carry-over from other donors' samples. J is TRBJ2-3 and V is TRBV27; weak D call: TRBD2 (7 bases). The sequenced sample was cultured CD8+ T cells from PBMCs, obtained from culture after CMV antigen stimulation. The CDR3 bases are TGTGCCAGCAGTTTCGTGGCGGGGGCGACAGATACGCAGTATTTT. Encoded protein: CASSFVAGATDTQYF.